The present T cell receptor (beta chain) was sequenced within a study of blood T cell repertoires in COVID-19. For the study at large: From T cells, B-cell-depleted T cells, or PBMCs came the material, which was cDNA or gDNA.

Source study methods: How many nucleated cells were present was estimated from reference gene primer amplification. Sequencing was performed with immunoSEQ multiplex PCR; in TCRdb, only in-frame clones are kept and a portion is missing. That table supplies the V and J calls and clone size; D and trimming were determined from the DNA. The table includes over 85,000 clones, around 90% detected once. Per germline, CDR1 KGHSH and CDR2 LQKENI. The CDR3 is made up of 16 amino acids. Unmatched junction bases numbered 5, after V lost 4 bases and J lost 2 bases. The sequencing sample was made of peripheral blood. The rearrangement uses TRBV18 and TRBJ2-2, with 9 bases identical to TRBD1. This clonotype originated in a young man with acute or convalescent COVID-19. CDR3 nucleotides: TGTGCCAGCTCACGGGACAGGGTTCCTAACACCGGGGAGCTGTTTTTT. This gives the protein CASSRDRVPNTGELFF.